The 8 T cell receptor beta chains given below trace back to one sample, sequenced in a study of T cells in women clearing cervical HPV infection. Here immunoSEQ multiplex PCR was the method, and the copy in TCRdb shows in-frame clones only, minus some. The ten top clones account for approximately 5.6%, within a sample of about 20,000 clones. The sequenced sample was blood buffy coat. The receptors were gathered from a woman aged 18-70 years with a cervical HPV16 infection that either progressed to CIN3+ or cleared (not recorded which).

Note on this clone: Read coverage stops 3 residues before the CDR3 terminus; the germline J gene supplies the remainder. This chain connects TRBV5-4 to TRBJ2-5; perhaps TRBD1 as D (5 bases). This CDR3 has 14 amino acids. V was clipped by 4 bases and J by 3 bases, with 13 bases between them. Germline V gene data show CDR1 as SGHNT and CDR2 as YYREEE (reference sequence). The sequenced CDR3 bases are TGTGCCAGCAGCCCGGTTGCAGGGAAAGAGACC. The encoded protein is CASSPVAGKET. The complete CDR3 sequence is CASSPVAGKETQYF.

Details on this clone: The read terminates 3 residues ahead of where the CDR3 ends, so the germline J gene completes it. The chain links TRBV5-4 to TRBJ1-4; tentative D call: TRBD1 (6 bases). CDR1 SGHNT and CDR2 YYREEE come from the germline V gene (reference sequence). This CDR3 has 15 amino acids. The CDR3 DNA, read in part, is TGTGCCAGCAGCACCGGGGGGGCAGGGAATTCACCA. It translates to CASSTGGAGNSP. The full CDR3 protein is CASSTGGAGNSPLFF.

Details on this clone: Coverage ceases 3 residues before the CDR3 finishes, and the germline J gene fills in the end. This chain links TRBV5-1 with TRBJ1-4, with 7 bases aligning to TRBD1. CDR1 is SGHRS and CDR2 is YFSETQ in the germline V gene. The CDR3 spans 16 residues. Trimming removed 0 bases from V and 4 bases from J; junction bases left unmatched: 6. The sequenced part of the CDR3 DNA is TGCGCCAGCAGCTTGGCCCCACAGGGGAGTAATGAAAAA. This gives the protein CASSLAPQGSNEK. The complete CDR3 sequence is CASSLAPQGSNEKLFF.

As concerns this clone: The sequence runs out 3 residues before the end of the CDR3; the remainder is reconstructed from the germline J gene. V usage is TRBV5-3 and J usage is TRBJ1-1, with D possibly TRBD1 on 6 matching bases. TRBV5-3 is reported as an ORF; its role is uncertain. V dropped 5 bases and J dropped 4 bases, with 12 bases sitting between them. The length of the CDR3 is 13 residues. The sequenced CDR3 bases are TGTGCCAGAAGTGTACAGGGTCGCACTGAA. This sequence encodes CARSVQGRTE. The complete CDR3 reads CARSVQGRTEAFF.

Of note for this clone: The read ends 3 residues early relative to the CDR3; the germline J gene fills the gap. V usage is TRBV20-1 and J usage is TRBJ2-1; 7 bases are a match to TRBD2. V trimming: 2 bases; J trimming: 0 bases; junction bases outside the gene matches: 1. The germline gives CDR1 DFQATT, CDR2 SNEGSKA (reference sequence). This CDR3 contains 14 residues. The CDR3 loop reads CSARRGGSYNEQFF. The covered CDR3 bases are TGCAGTGCTAGACGCGGGGGCTCCTACAATGAG.

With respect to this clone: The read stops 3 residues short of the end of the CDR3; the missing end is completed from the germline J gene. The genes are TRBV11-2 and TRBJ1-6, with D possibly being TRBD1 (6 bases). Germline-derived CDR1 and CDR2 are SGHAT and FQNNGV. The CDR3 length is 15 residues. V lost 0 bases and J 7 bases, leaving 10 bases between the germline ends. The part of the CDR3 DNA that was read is TGTGCCAGCAGCTTAGAACAGGGATCGAATTCACCC. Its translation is CASSLEQGSNSP. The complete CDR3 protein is CASSLEQGSNSPLHF.

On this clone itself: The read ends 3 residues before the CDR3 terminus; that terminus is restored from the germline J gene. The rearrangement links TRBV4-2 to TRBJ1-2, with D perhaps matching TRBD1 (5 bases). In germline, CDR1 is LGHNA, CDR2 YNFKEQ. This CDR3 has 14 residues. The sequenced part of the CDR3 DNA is TGTGCCAGCAGCAAGCGGGGGATACTTGAGGGC. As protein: CASSKRGILEG. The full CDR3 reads CASSKRGILEGYTF.

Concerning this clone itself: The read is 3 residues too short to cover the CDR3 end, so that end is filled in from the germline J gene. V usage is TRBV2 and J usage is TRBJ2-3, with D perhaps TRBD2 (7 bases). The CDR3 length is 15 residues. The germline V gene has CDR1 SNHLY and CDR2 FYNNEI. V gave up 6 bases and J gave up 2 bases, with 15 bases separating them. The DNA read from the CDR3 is TGTGCCAGCAGCGGTCGCGGGGGCGTCACAGATACG. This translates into CASSGRGGVTDT. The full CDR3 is CASSGRGGVTDTQYF.